The entry that follows covers one TCR beta chain sequence. CDR1 is SGHDN and CDR2 is FVKESK in the germline V gene. The CDR3 is 15 residues long. V was pared by 0 bases and J by 6 bases, with 13 bases between. Seattle patient enrollment occurred during active infection, with longitudinal follow-up thereafter. This entry comes from a study of blood T cell repertoires in COVID-19. Overall study context: From T cells, B-cell-depleted T cells, or PBMCs came the material, which was cDNA or gDNA.

The method was immunoSEQ multiplex PCR; TCRdb's version includes in-frame clones alone and lacks a portion of them. The table records tens of thousands of clones, approximately 83% of them present only once. Material: peripheral blood. The clonotype comes from a middle-aged man with COVID-19, enrolled during active disease. The V gene is TRBV14, the J gene TRBJ2-3; no clear D. The CDR3 protein is CASSQDPRSSDTQYF. CDR3 DNA sequence: TGTGCCAGCAGCCAAGATCCCAGGTCGAGCGATACGCAGTATTTT.